A selection of T cell receptor beta chains follows, all from one sample in a study of patients and donors after allogeneic stem cell transplantation. TCRdb used MiXCR to reprocess the RT-PCR reads, holding one entry per CDR3 protein. The sample lists around 150,000 distinct CDR3 sequences, 30% to 45% occurring once. The sequenced material came from blood, either unsorted or a sorted T cell fraction (not recorded which). The receptor set was obtained from a human donor who was either an allogeneic HSCT recipient or a stem cell or donor lymphocyte infusion donor (not recorded which). It is not recorded whose cells these are; they may come from a transplant donor. CDR3s include the opening cysteine and the closing phenylalanine or tryptophan. Not every row has a clone size; where given, it reads once, few, many or a size class.

v_gene,abundance,j_gene,CDR3aa
TRBV7-9,-,TRBJ1-4,CASSPPRVLNEKLFF
TRBV12-3/TRBV12-4,few,TRBJ2-1,CASSFGQQFF
TRBV20-1,few,TRBJ2-1,CSARRGGAGNEQFF
TRBV12-3/TRBV12-4,few,TRBJ2-7,CASSVWDSSYEQYF
TRBV12-3/TRBV12-4,many,TRBJ1-1,CASSLKQGGTEAFF
TRBV19,once,TRBJ1-6,CASNRVQSPLHF
TRBV28,few,TRBJ1-5,CASSSRLHSNQPQHF
TRBV12-3/TRBV12-4,few,TRBJ1-6,CASSYEGATYNSPLHF
TRBV12-3/TRBV12-4,few,TRBJ1-3,CASRGGPSGSGNTIYF
TRBV11-2,-,TRBJ2-5,CASSVTGQLLQETQYF
TRBV9,-,TRBJ1-1,CASSDRQGAGTEAFF
TRBV6-6,few,TRBJ1-6,CASSYGTKGNSPLHF
TRBV20-1,many,TRBJ1-1,CSAELTGTGGTGAFF
TRBV9,few,TRBJ2-3,CASSVGERNPHTQYF
TRBV4-2,-,TRBJ2-2,CASRGGTNTGELFF
TRBV28,-,TRBJ1-5,CASSLRPGISQHF
TRBV24-1,once,TRBJ1-1,CATSEKGTNTEAFF
TRBV20-1,-,TRBJ2-3,CSARDLGGKSTDTQYF
TRBV4-3,-,TRBJ2-3,CASSRSGGNTDTQYF
TRBV28,-,TRBJ1-1,CASSHQSRGTEAFF
TRBV7-2,-,TRBJ2-1,CASSLASGRSYNEQFF
TRBV9,-,TRBJ2-2,CASSGPTGGELFF
TRBV7-8,-,TRBJ2-3,CASSPLGEDTQYF
TRBV9,-,TRBJ2-5,CASSLRLAGGRYRDQYF
TRBV12-3/TRBV12-4,-,TRBJ1-5,CASSLTGNSNQPQHF